This TCR beta chain derives from a study of cytomegalovirus exposure and HLA in healthy donors. This clone was found a few times. Amplification used 60 Vbeta primers and 13 Jbeta primers. Data came from immunoSEQ multiplex PCR; TCRdb stores just in-frame clones and leaves some out. This sample has about 160,000 clones; 68% occur once, and the top ten carry approximately 1.5%. Trimming shortened V by 1 base and J by 2 bases, and 9 bases separated the two germline ends. The CDR3 extends over 15 amino acids. The V gene's germline CDR1 is MGHRA and CDR2 YSYEKL. Sequencing was performed on PBMCs. The TCR was taken from a man in his fifties or sixties in good health and CMV-seronegative. V is TRBV4-1 and J is TRBJ1-5; no clear D gene. The CDR3 bases are TGCGCCAGCAGCCAAGGTCGCGGGGGCAATCAGCCCCAGCATTTT. Its protein is CASSQGRGGNQPQHF.